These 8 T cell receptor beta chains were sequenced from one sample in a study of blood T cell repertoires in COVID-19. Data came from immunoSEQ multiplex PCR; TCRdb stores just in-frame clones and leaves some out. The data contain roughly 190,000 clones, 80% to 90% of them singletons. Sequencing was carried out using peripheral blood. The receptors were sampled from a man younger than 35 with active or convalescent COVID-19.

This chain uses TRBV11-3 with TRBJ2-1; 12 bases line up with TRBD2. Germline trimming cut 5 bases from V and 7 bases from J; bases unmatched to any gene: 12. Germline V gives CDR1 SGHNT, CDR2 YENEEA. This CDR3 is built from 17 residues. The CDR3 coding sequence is TGTGCCAGCAGCACGACTAGCGGGAGAAGGGAGTGGAATGAGCAGTTCTTC. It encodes CASSTTSGRREWNEQFF. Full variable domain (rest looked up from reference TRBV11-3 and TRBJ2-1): EAGVVQSPRYKIIEKKQPVAFWCNPISGHNTLYWYLQNLGQGPELLIRYENEEAVDDSQLPKDRFSAERLKGVDSTLKIQPAELGDSAVYLCASSTTSGRREWNEQFFGPGTRLTVL.

The CDR3 DNA follows: TGTGCCAGCAGTGTACAGGGATGGGATCAGCCCCAGCATTTT. Its protein product is CASSVQGWDQPQHF. The chain employs TRBV2 and TRBJ1-5; TRBD1 might be the D (6 bases). The germline gives CDR1 SNHLY, CDR2 FYNNEI. The CDR3 has 14 residues. V was clipped by 4 bases and J by 5 bases, with 12 bases between them.

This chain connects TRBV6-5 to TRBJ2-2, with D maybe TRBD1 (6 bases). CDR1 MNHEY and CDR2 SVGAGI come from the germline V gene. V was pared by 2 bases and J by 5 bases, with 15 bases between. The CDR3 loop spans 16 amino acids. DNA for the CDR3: TGTGCCAGCAGTTACCCCACAGGGAAGGGGACCGGGGAGCTGTTTTTT. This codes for CASSYPTGKGTGELFF.

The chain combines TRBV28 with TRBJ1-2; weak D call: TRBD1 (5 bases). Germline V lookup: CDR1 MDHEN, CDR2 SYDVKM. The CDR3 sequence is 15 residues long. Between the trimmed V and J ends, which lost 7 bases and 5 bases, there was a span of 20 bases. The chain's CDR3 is CASTYRGLTGYGYTF. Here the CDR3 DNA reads TGTGCCAGCACTTACCGGGGACTGACGGGTTATGGCTACACCTTC.

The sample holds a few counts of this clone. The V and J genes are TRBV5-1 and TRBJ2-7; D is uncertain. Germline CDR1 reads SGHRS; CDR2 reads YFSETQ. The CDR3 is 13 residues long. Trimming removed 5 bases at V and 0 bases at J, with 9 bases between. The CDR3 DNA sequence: TGCGCCAGCAGGCTATCACTCTCCTACGAGCAGTACTTC. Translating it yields CASRLSLSYEQYF.

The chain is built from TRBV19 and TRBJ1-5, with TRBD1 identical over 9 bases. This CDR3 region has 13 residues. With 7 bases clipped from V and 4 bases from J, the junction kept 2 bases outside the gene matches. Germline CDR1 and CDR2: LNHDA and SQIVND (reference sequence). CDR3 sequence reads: CASKGTGNQPQHF. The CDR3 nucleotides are TGTGCCAGTAAGGGGACAGGGAATCAGCCCCAGCATTTT.

The CDR3 DNA sequence: TGTGCCACCAGTGAGGGACTAGCGGGAGTCAGCGGGGAGCTGTTTTTT. This translates into CATSEGLAGVSGELFF. The V gene is TRBV24-1, the J gene TRBJ2-2; 14 nucleotides agree with TRBD2. CDR3 length equals 16 residues. Looked up from germline, CDR1 is KGHDR and CDR2 is SFDVKD. The trim removed 4 bases at V and 7 bases at J, leaving 4 bases unmatched.

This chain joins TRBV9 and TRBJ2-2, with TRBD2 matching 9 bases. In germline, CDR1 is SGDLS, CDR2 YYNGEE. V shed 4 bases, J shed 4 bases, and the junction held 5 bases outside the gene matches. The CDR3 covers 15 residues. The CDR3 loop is CASSPRTSVTGELFF. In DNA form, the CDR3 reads TGTGCCAGCAGCCCGAGGACTAGCGTCACCGGGGAGCTGTTTTTT.